These T cell receptor beta chains were read from a single sample in a study of cytomegalovirus exposure and HLA in healthy donors. TCRdb's table, derived via immunoSEQ multiplex PCR, lists solely in-frame clones and lacks some. The repertoire holds roughly 180,000 clones, with 70% to 80% as singletons. Sequences were obtained from PBMCs. These receptors came from a female donor in good health and CMV-seronegative. Each CDR3 is given with its conserved first and last residue. The order of the fields is J gene, D gene, CDR3 length, V gene, clone size, CDR3 DNA, CDR3 protein. A D gene is named only where the DNA matches it firmly. A row's size may be missing; if present it is once, few, many or a size class.

TRBJ1-6,-,15,TRBV9,-,TGTGCCAGCAGCGTAGAGGCAGACATAAATTCACCCCTCCACTTT,CASSVEADINSPLHF
TRBJ2-1,TRBD2,17,TRBV7-2,-,TGTGCCAGCAGAAGACGGGATAGCGGGGATTCCTACAATGAGCAGTTCTTC,CASRRRDSGDSYNEQFF
TRBJ1-2,TRBD1,17,TRBV7-2,-,TGTGCCAGCAGCCCACTCCAGGGGGCGCCCACAAACTATGGCTACACCTTC,CASSPLQGAPTNYGYTF
TRBJ1-5,-,16,TRBV28,-,TGTGCCAGCAGTTTATTGTCGGGAATGGGCTTCTGGGGCCAGCATTTT,CASSLLSGMGFWGQHF
TRBJ2-5,TRBD2,16,TRBV9,-,TGTGCCAGCAGCGTAGGGGACGGGGGGGCCCGGGAGACCCAGTACTTC,CASSVGDGGARETQYF
TRBJ2-7,-,12,TRBV30,-,TGTGCCTGGCAGGAAGGGGCCTACGAGCAGTACTTC,CAWQEGAYEQYF
TRBJ2-7,-,15,TRBV7-2,-,TGTGCCAGCAGCTTACAGCCCCAGGGTACCTACGAGCAGTACTTC,CASSLQPQGTYEQYF
TRBJ1-1,TRBD1,14,TRBV10-3,-,TGTGCCATCAGTACCGGGACAGTGAACACTGAAGCTTTCTTT,CAISTGTVNTEAFF
TRBJ1-1,-,12,TRBV30,-,TGTGCCTGGCGCTCGGGGAACACTGAAGCTTTCTTT,CAWRSGNTEAFF
TRBJ2-7,TRBD1,15,TRBV6-1,few,TGTGCCAGCATCGCCGGAGGGACAGGGGAGCACGAGCAGTACTTC,CASIAGGTGEHEQYF
TRBJ1-2,-,13,TRBV11-2,-,TGTGCCAGCAGCCGTCGGACGGGGGACCGCGACGATTTC,CASSRRTGDRDDF
TRBJ2-6,-,16,TRBV5-6,-,TGTGCCAGCAGCACAACTATGCGCTCTGGGGCCAACGGCCTGACTTTC,CASSTTMRSGANGLTF
TRBJ2-2,-,14,TRBV25-1,-,TGTGCCAGCAGTTCTAGGAATTCGGCCGGGGAGCTGTTTTTT,CASSSRNSAGELFF
TRBJ1-2,TRBD1,12,TRBV6-5,-,TGTGCCAGCAGGAGCAGGGGGCATGGCTACACCTTC,CASRSRGHGYTF
TRBJ2-7,-,14,TRBV10-2,-,TGCGCCAGCTCAGGGTGGCGGGCGGGGCCAGAGCAGTACTTC,CASSGWRAGPEQYF
TRBJ1-2,-,12,TRBV15,-,TGTGCCACCAGCAGGATGGGGGGGGGCTACACCTTC,CATSRMGGGYTF
TRBJ2-5,-,15,TRBV9,-,TGTGCCAGCAGCGGAGGCGGCGGGCCTCGAGAGACCCAGTACTTC,CASSGGGGPRETQYF
TRBJ2-4,-,16,TRBV7-2,-,TGTGCCAGCAGCTTAGTTATTCACAGGGATAAAAACAGTCAGTACTTC,CASSLVIHRDKNSQYF
TRBJ2-2,TRBD1,16,TRBV11-2,-,TGTGCCAGCACCACCCAGACAGGGTTAAACACCGGGGAGCTGTTTTTT,CASTTQTGLNTGELFF
TRBJ2-2,TRBD2,13,TRBV2,-,TGTGCCGGAAAGAGTACTAGCGTAGGAGAGCTGTTTTTT,CAGKSTSVGELFF
TRBJ2-1,TRBD2,17,TRBV4-3,-,TGCGCCAGCAGCCAACCCCCCACTAGCGGGAGTATCAATGAGCAGTTCTTC,CASSQPPTSGSINEQFF
TRBJ2-4,-,17,TRBV5-4,-,TGTGCCAGCAGCTTCTATAACGGACTGCGAACCAAAAACAGTCAGTACTTC,CASSFYNGLRTKNSQYF
TRBJ2-2,-,17,TRBV11-3,-,TGTGCCAGCAGCTTAGATCGTGCAGGTTCGAACACCGGGGAGCTGTTTTTT,CASSLDRAGSNTGELFF
TRBJ1-1,-,14,TRBV9,-,TGTGCCAGCAGCGGCCAGGGGCAGAACACTGAAGCTTTCTTT,CASSGQGQNTEAFF
TRBJ2-2,-,13,TRBV6-5,-,TGTGCCAGCAGCAAACACCCAACCGGGGAGCTGTTTTTT,CASSKHPTGELFF
TRBJ2-3,TRBD2,15,TRBV7-2,-,TGTGCCAGCAGCTCGACTAGCCCCTTTTCGTATACGCAGTATTTT,CASSSTSPFSYTQYF
TRBJ1-1,-,13,TRBV29-1,-,TGCAGCGTTGAAACCTTGGAGGGGACTGAAGCTTTCTTT,CSVETLEGTEAFF
TRBJ2-5,TRBD1,15,TRBV7-3,-,TGTGCCAGCAGCTTGGGACAGGCGTTCCAAGAGACCCAGTACTTC,CASSLGQAFQETQYF
TRBJ2-1,TRBD2,16,TRBV18,once,TGTGCCAGCTCACCACCGCTAGCGGGAGGATACAATGAGCAGTTCTTC,CASSPPLAGGYNEQFF
TRBJ2-1,TRBD1,20,TRBV28,-,TGTGCCAGCAGTCCATATCGGACAGGGAGAGGCGAGACGGTGTACAATGAGCAGTTCTTC,CASSPYRTGRGETVYNEQFF
TRBJ1-1,-,12,TRBV5-4,-,TGTGCCAGCAGCCTAGGGGGGGGGTTAACTTTCTTT,CASSLGGGLTFF
TRBJ1-2,TRBD1,14,TRBV10-3,-,TGTGCCATCAGTGCGGGACAGGGGGCCTTTGGCTACACCTTC,CAISAGQGAFGYTF
TRBJ1-1,-,16,TRBV4-3,-,TGCGCCAGCAGCCAAGAAGGAGGCCGTATGAACACTGAAGCTTTCTTT,CASSQEGGRMNTEAFF
TRBJ2-2,TRBD2,16,TRBV5-4,-,TGTGCCAGCAGTTCGGCCGAGGGACTAGCGGGAGGGGAGCTGTTTTTT,CASSSAEGLAGGELFF
TRBJ2-1,TRBD1,16,TRBV6-1,-,TGTGCCAGCAGTGAAGCCCTAGGGGGCTTTAGGCCTGAGCAGTTCTTC,CASSEALGGFRPEQFF
TRBJ1-2,-,13,TRBV4-3,-,TGCGCCAGCAGCTCCGAAGAGGGAGTCGGCTACACCTTC,CASSSEEGVGYTF